The TCR beta chain under discussion was sequenced for a study of blood T cell repertoires in COVID-19. Study-level background: Whether acute or convalescent, the COVID-19 samples came from the United States, Italy and Spain.

The participants were between about 18 and 90 years old and came from 24 US areas. Someone with COVID-19 had been met by exposed participants within 2 weeks before study entry. As processed by the authors: Reference gene primer amplification gave estimated nucleated cell counts. The data were produced by immunoSEQ multiplex PCR, yet TCRdb's version contains in-frame clones alone and is incomplete. The D gene and trimming were derived from the DNA, and the V and J assignments and clone size from that table. The sample has about 430,000 clones; roughly 84% are singletons. This CDR3 is built from 11 residues. The germline CDR1 and CDR2 sequences are DFQATT and SNEGSKA (reference sequence). Trimming cost V 7 bases and J 5 bases, with 9 bases left between them.

This receptor was obtained from a woman between 18 and 30 years old who had been exposed to COVID-19. The chain uses TRBV20-1 and TRBJ2-1; weak D call: TRBD2 (5 bases). Sequenced material: PBMCs or T cells enriched from blood (not recorded which). CDR3 coding DNA: TGCAGTGTTCCAGCGGACAATGAGCAGTTCTTC. Encoded protein: CSVPADNEQFF.